This record concerns one T cell receptor (beta chain) sequence. These data belong to a study of shared clonotypes between healthy human individuals. The repertoire was sequenced with immunoSEQ multiplex PCR; TCRdb's copy has only in-frame clones and lacks some. The table records some 350,000 clones, around 74% of them present only once. This clonotype was sampled from a man younger than 40 in good health. Sequenced sample: memory CD4+ T cells sorted from blood. The sample's subset: CD45RA-negative fraction.

The CDR3 here is CASSPGTLRGTEAFF. In DNA form, the CDR3 reads TGTGCCAGCAGCCCCGGGACACTCCGGGGCACTGAAGCTTTCTTT. The gene calls are TRBV5-4 and TRBJ1-1, with D perhaps matching TRBD1 (6 bases). CDR1 is SGHNT, CDR2 YYREEE, per germline (reference sequence). Trimming removed 4 bases from V and 4 bases from J, with 17 bases in between. The CDR3 totals 15 residues. The full variable domain, in which reference TRBV5-4 and TRBJ1-1 provide the parts outside the CDR3, is ETGVTQSPTHLIKTRGQQVTLRCSSQSGHNTVSWYQQALGQGPQFIFQYYREEENGRGNFPPRFSGLQFPNYSSELNVNALELDDSALYLCASSPGTLRGTEAFFGQGTRLTVV.